This record covers a single TCR beta chain. CDR3 length equals 14 residues. Unmatched junction bases numbered 9, after V lost 2 bases and J lost 13 bases. CDR1 and CDR2 (germline): SGHDT, YYEEEE. Under the authors' procedure: Estimation of nucleated cell counts relied on the amplification of reference gene primers. Only in-frame clones appear in the TCRdb table, and some are missing; sequencing was by immunoSEQ multiplex PCR. V and J calls and clone size are given by that table; D and trimming were obtained from the DNA. The data contain approximately 190,000 clones, nearly 90% of them seen just once; the ten biggest clones take up 20% to 25%. The data derive from a study of blood T cell repertoires in COVID-19. Across the study: Material from acute and convalescent COVID-19 was sourced from the United States, Italy and Spain. PBMCs, B-cell-depleted T cells, or T cells were the source of the cDNA or gDNA that made up the material.

The TCR comes from a man in his 60s with active or convalescent COVID-19. The source material was peripheral blood. The V call is TRBV5-6, the J call TRBJ1-6, with 7 bases matching TRBD1. In DNA, the CDR3 is TGTGCCAGCAGCTTCCGACAGGGCAGAACCCCCCTCCACTTT. Amino acid sequence: CASSFRQGRTPLHF.